What follows is one TCR beta chain and its context. Its antigen is undetermined. As defined, naive CD8 cells were CD45RO-negative and positively selected for CCR7, with terminally differentiated effector memory CD45RA+ cells excluded. This record belongs to a study of shared clonotypes between healthy human individuals. For the study at large: The donor pool was made up of a couple of women and a few men aged 18 to 49. Each donor had three CD4 naive, three CD4 memory, two CD8 naive and one CD8 memory plate. Study outcomes and limitations: Only blood was sampled; tissue repertoires likely differ. Rarefaction curves obtained for sorted subsets showed sequencing incomplete despite large depth.

Libraries were prepared by immunoSEQ multiplex PCR; TCRdb keeps only in-frame clonotypes and omits some of them. Here the sample spans roughly 2.1 million clones, about 93% being singletons. The CDR3 is 15 amino acids. Trimming took off 4 bases at V and 1 base at J, with 14 bases between the two ends. CDR1 is SEHNR, CDR2 FQNEAQ, per germline (reference sequence). This chain joins TRBV7-9 and TRBJ2-7, with D possibly being TRBD1 (6 bases). The sample taken for sequencing was naive CD8+ T cells from PBMCs. The source of this sequence is a man between 18 and 35 years old in good health. Some clones in this sample may be carry-over from other donors' samples. CDR3 region: CASSSSQGISYEQYF. The CDR3 DNA is TGTGCCAGCAGCTCCTCGCAGGGGATTTCCTACGAGCAGTACTTC.